Listed below are T cell receptor beta chains from one sample, sequenced in a study of PD-L1 blockade in urothelial cancer. This table comes from immunoSEQ multiplex PCR, and its TCRdb copy is limited to in-frame clones, with some not included. The table shows 50,000 or so clones, with almost 85% occurring only once. The sample in question was PBMCs, obtained around atezolizumab (anti-PD-L1) treatment. These receptor sequences come from a man between 65 and 79 years old with urothelial cancer. The CDR3 runs from the conserved cysteine through the conserved F or W. Fields, in order: D gene, clone size, J gene, V gene, CDR3 DNA, CDR3 protein. D genes are given only for firm matches. Size tells how often a clone was seen (once, few, many) or the class of an expanded clone, and some rows leave it out.

>-|-|TRBJ2-7|TRBV12-2
TGTGCAAGTCGCTTATTTCTCTGGACTACCTCCTACGAGCAGTACTTC
CASRLFLWTTSYEQYF
>TRBD1|-|TRBJ1-1|TRBV19
TGTGCCAGTAGTCCCGGGACAGGGGCCCCTACGAACACTGAAGCTTTCTTT
CASSPGTGAPTNTEAFF
>-|few|TRBJ1-4|TRBV2
TGTGCCAGCAGAGACAGTGCAACTAATGAAAAACTGTTTTTT
CASRDSATNEKLFF
>TRBD1|-|TRBJ2-3|TRBV5-4
TGTGCCAGCAGCAGGGACAGGGGGCGGACAGATACGCAGTATTTT
CASSRDRGRTDTQYF
>-|-|TRBJ2-3|TRBV5-1
TGCGCCAGCAGCTTGGGGGGCCCCGGCACAGATACGCAGTATTTT
CASSLGGPGTDTQYF
>TRBD1|-|TRBJ2-3|TRBV29-1
TGCAGCGTTACGGACAGGGGGCACACTACGCAGTATTTT
CSVTDRGHTTQYF
>TRBD2|once|TRBJ2-7|TRBV27
TGTGCCAGCAGGTTTGTAGGGACTAGCCTAGGCGAGCAGTACTTC
CASRFVGTSLGEQYF
>TRBD1|few|TRBJ1-2|TRBV28
TGTGCCGTAGACAGGGGGATCTATGGCTACACCTTC
CAVDRGIYGYTF
>TRBD1|few|TRBJ2-5|TRBV6-1
TGTGCCAGCAGTGTGGACAGGGTAGGTACCCAGTACTTC
CASSVDRVGTQYF
>-|-|TRBJ2-5|TRBV14
TGTGCCAGCAGCGACAGGTACCAAGAGACCCAGTACTTC
CASSDRYQETQYF
>-|-|TRBJ2-7|TRBV6-5
TGTGCCAGCAGTAGGAGCTCCTACGAGCAGTACTTC
CASSRSSYEQYF
>-|-|TRBJ2-6|TRBV7-2
TGTGCCAGCAGCTTAGACGGCTCTGGGGCCAACGTCCTGACTTTC
CASSLDGSGANVLTF
>-|few|TRBJ2-2|TRBV28
TGTGCCAGCAGTTTATCGCAGGACACCGGGGAGCTGTTTTTT
CASSLSQDTGELFF
>TRBD1|-|TRBJ1-2|TRBV9
TGTGCCAGCAGCCCCCGGGACAGACGGACCACTAACTATGGCTACACCTTC
CASSPRDRRTTNYGYTF
>TRBD1|-|TRBJ2-5|TRBV18
TGTGCCAGCTCACCCTCCGGGACAGGGGAGACCCAGTACTTC
CASSPSGTGETQYF
>TRBD2|-|TRBJ2-7|TRBV5-1
TGCGCCAGCAGCTTGGGCCAACTAGCGGGAGGGCCCGACGAGCAGTACTTC
CASSLGQLAGGPDEQYF
>-|-|TRBJ1-1|TRBV11-3
TGTGCCAGCAGCTTAGAACAGGGAAGGGAAGCTTTCTTT
CASSLEQGREAFF
>-|few|TRBJ1-4|TRBV10-2
TGCGCCAGCAGCCGAGATGAAAAACTGTTTTTT
CASSRDEKLFF
>TRBD1|-|TRBJ2-3|TRBV9
TGTGCCAGCAGCGTGACAGGGGGGAGCACAGATACGCAGTATTTT
CASSVTGGSTDTQYF
>TRBD1|-|TRBJ2-7|TRBV13
TGTGCCAGCAAGGTCGACAGGGGGGGCTCCTACGAGCAGTACTTC
CASKVDRGGSYEQYF
>TRBD1|-|TRBJ2-4|TRBV6-5
TGTGCCAGCAGTTACCGACAGGGGCGACTCAAAAACATTCAGTACTTC
CASSYRQGRLKNIQYF
>-|-|TRBJ2-7|TRBV18
TGTGCCAGCTCACCCTTGGCGGGGCGTGAGCAGTACTTC
CASSPLAGREQYF
>TRBD2|-|TRBJ2-7|TRBV29-1
TGCAGCGTTTCTAGCGGGAGAGCCGAGCAGTACTTC
CSVSSGRAEQYF
>-|-|TRBJ2-3|TRBV30
TGTGCCTGGAGTGTACCCCTAACAGATACGCAGTATTTT
CAWSVPLTDTQYF
>-|once|TRBJ2-5|TRBV7-9
TGTGCCAGCAGCCTTGAGGTGGAGACCCAGTACTTC
CASSLEVETQYF
>TRBD2|-|TRBJ2-7|TRBV5-1
TGCGCCAGCAGCTTGGAAACTGGACTAGCGGGAGTCGAGCAGTACTTC
CASSLETGLAGVEQYF
>-|-|TRBJ2-5|TRBV9
TGTGCCAGCAGCCCTACTAGTTTTGGGGAAGAGACCCAGTACTTC
CASSPTSFGEETQYF
>TRBD1|-|TRBJ2-7|TRBV27
TGTGCCTCCCGGCCGGGGACAGGGCTCTACGAGCAGTACTTC
CASRPGTGLYEQYF